This T cell receptor beta chain was profiled in a study of blood T cell repertoires in COVID-19. Study details: Samples representing acute and convalescent COVID-19 were sourced from the United States, Italy and Spain. T cells, B-cell-depleted T cells, or PBMCs provided the cDNA or gDNA that served as material.

Original processing notes: Scientists estimated how many nucleated cells there were by amplifying reference gene primers. Here immunoSEQ multiplex PCR was the method, and the copy in TCRdb shows in-frame clones only, minus some. D and trimming come from the DNA, and the V and J calls and clone size come from that table. Of 65,000 to 90,000 clones in the sample, roughly four fifths were seen once. Per germline, CDR1 SGHDT and CDR2 YYEEEE. Trimming pared 6 bases from V and 8 bases from J, leaving 17 bases between. The CDR3 has 14 amino acids. This clone occurred a few times. The rearrangement uses TRBV5-6 and TRBJ2-2, with D possibly matching TRBD2 (5 bases). This TCR was recovered from a woman in her sixties with acute or convalescent COVID-19. The sequenced sample consisted of peripheral blood. The CDR3 reads CASTHPRRGGELFF. In DNA, the CDR3 is TGTGCCAGCACTCACCCTCGCCGGGGAGGGGAGCTGTTTTTT. Combining the CDR3 with reference TRBV5-6 and TRBJ2-2 gives the whole variable domain DAGVTQSPTHLIKTRGQQVTLRCSPKSGHDTVSWYQQALGQGPQFIFQYYEEEERQRGNFPDRFSGHQFPNYSSELNVNALLLGDSALYLCASTHPRRGGELFFGEGSRLTVL.